This T cell receptor (beta chain) stems from a study of blood T cell repertoires in COVID-19. The overall study: The United States, Italy and Spain supplied acute and convalescent COVID-19 samples. T cells, B-cell-depleted T cells, or PBMCs supplied cDNA or gDNA.

In the source study's methods: Amplifying reference gene primers gave estimates of nucleated cell counts. The data were produced by immunoSEQ multiplex PCR, yet TCRdb's version contains in-frame clones alone and is incomplete. D and trimming were read from the DNA, whereas the V and J calls and clone size are those reported in that table. The profile shows a few hundred thousand clones, around 83% of them singletons. The CDR3 spans 14 residues. Trimming stripped 5 bases from V and 6 bases from J, with 16 bases between. In germline, CDR1 is SGHNT, CDR2 YENEEA. Participants had their cohort set by participant-reported clinical history.

This TCR was sampled from a woman in her forties or fifties who had recovered from COVID-19. This chain joins TRBV11-3 and TRBJ1-1; a weak D match, TRBD1 (5 bases). The sample comprised PBMCs or T cells enriched from blood (not recorded which). The CDR3 bases are TGTGCCAGCAGCCGTCAGGGTGGGGCCCCTGAAGCTTTCTTT. It translates to CASSRQGGAPEAFF.